The 19 T cell receptor beta chains reported below all come from one sample, sequenced in a study of memory CD4+ T cells and cytomegalovirus serostatus (dated by TCRdb to the late 2010s). A FACSAria II was used to sort memory CD4+ T cells, defined as single viable CD3+CD4+CD8-CD45RO+ cells. Libraries were prepared through the immunoSEQ multiplex PCR assay. TCRdb mirrors the immuneACCESS table, restricted to in-frame sequences. Some clones are absent from its copies; in checked studies, under half trace to an unresolved V gene, and the reason for the others is unknown. This sample lists tens of thousands of clones; around three quarters were detected once. Roughly 5% of the sample is held by the ten biggest clonotypes. Sample: memory CD4+ T cells from blood. Every receptor here comes from an adult in good health and CMV-seropositive.

The genes are TRBV4-2 and TRBJ2-2; 8 nucleotides line up with TRBD1. J gave up 5 bases and V 4 bases, and 6 bases lay outside the gene matches. The CDR3 totals 15 residues. CDR1 is LGHNA and CDR2 is YNFKEQ in the germline V gene. CDR3 coding DNA: TGTGCCAGCAGCCTCGAAGACAGGGGTACCGGGGAGCTGTTTTTT. This gives the protein CASSLEDRGTGELFF.

The chain employs TRBV19 and TRBJ2-4; possible D gene TRBD2, 5 bases. The CDR3 sequence is 14 residues long. Germline assignment: CDR1 LNHDA and CDR2 SQIVND (reference sequence). V shed 3 bases and J shed 8 bases, with 14 bases lying between them. CDR3 loop: CASSINAGSDIQYF. The CDR3 DNA follows: TGTGCCAGTAGTATCAACGCGGGTTCTGACATTCAGTACTTC.

The gene calls are TRBV4-3 and TRBJ2-1, with D possibly being TRBD2 (5 bases). The CDR3 loop spans 14 amino acids. Looked up from germline, CDR1 is LGHNA and CDR2 is YSLEER. V was pared by 3 bases and J by 9 bases, with 15 bases between. CDR3 amino acids: CASSQAFSVREQFF. The CDR3 DNA sequence: TGCGCCAGCAGCCAGGCATTTAGCGTGCGTGAGCAGTTCTTC.

The J gene is TRBJ1-4, the V gene TRBV11-2, with 8 bases identical to TRBD1. V lost 5 bases and J lost 7; bases outside the gene matches: 6. From germline, CDR1 is SGHAT and CDR2 FQNNGV. The length of the CDR3 is 14 residues. Written as DNA, the CDR3 is TGTGCCAGCAGCCATGGACAGGGTCTTGAAAAACTGTTTTTT. Residues: CASSHGQGLEKLFF.

The V gene is TRBV9, the J gene TRBJ2-7; 8 bases fit TRBD2. V shed 0 bases and J 3 bases; nucleotides not matched to a gene: 8. This CDR3 contains 16 residues. Germline CDR1 and CDR2: SGDLS and YYNGEE. The CDR3 spells CASSVGFGRAGYEQYF. CDR3 nucleotide sequence: TGTGCCAGCAGCGTAGGGTTCGGGAGGGCCGGCTACGAGCAGTACTTC.

The chain joins TRBV4-3 to TRBJ1-2; TRBD1 agrees at 8 bases. This CDR3 spans 13 amino acids. The ends lost 4 bases at V and 5 bases at J; junction bases unmatched: 3. From germline, CDR1 is LGHNA and CDR2 YSLEER. The CDR3, as DNA: TGCGCCAGCAGCCGAGGGACAGGTTATGGCTACACCTTC. Translation: CASSRGTGYGYTF.

The chain links TRBV7-6 to TRBJ2-7, with D tentatively TRBD1 or TRBD2 (7 bases each). Per the germline V gene, CDR1 is SGHVS and CDR2 is FNYEAQ. Trimming removed 7 bases at V and 2 bases at J, with 15 bases between. The CDR3 length is 14 residues. The CDR3 nucleotides are TGTGCCAGCACCCCAGGGGGGGGAACCTACGAGCAGTACTTC. Amino acids: CASTPGGGTYEQYF.

This chain links TRBV25-1 with TRBJ2-7; TRBD1 matches at 8 bases. V lost 2 bases and J lost 2; bases outside the gene matches: 5. Germline V lookup: CDR1 MGHDK, CDR2 SYGVNS. This CDR3 comprises 15 residues. The CDR3 nucleotides read TGTGCCAGCAGTGAAACGGAGACAGGGGCCTACGAGCAGTACTTC. Protein: CASSETETGAYEQYF.

The chain couples TRBV7-2 to TRBJ2-1, with TRBD1 as a possible D gene (7 bases). The germline V gene encodes CDR1 SGHTA and CDR2 FQGNSA. With 8 bases removed from V and 2 bases from J, the gap between germline ends came to 19 bases. This CDR3 spans 16 amino acids. Written as DNA, the CDR3 is TGTGCCAGCGTAATCTCGGCGGGACAGACCTACAATGAGCAGTTCTTC. It translates to CASVISAGQTYNEQFF.

The rearrangement joins TRBV5-4 to TRBJ2-5; 13 bases are a match to TRBD2. The V gene's germline CDR1 is SGHNT and CDR2 YYREEE (reference sequence). J was trimmed by 9 bases and V by 2 bases; bases with no gene match: 7. CDR3 length: 15 amino acids. CDR3: CASSFNGLAGVAQYF. The CDR3 DNA reads TGTGCCAGCAGCTTTAATGGACTAGCGGGAGTGGCCCAGTACTTC.

A single count supports this clone. The V gene is TRBV5-6, the J gene TRBJ1-2, with D possibly being TRBD1 (5 bases). Trimming removed 4 bases at V and 6 bases at J, with 16 bases between. Germline lookup yields CDR1 SGHDT and CDR2 YYEEEE. The CDR3 loop spans 14 amino acids. The CDR3 loop reads CASSPWGRRDGYTF. CDR3 DNA sequence: TGTGCCAGCAGCCCCTGGGGGAGGAGGGATGGCTACACCTTC.

The V and J genes are TRBV7-9 and TRBJ1-4; D is unresolved. This CDR3 has 16 amino acids. Per the germline V gene, CDR1 is SEHNR and CDR2 is FQNEAQ (reference sequence). V dropped 5 bases and J dropped 0 bases, with 13 bases sitting between them. The CDR3 region is CASSPRSFATNEKLFF. The CDR3 DNA sequence: TGTGCCAGCAGCCCCCGCTCCTTTGCAACTAATGAAAAACTGTTTTTT.

This chain connects TRBV2 to TRBJ1-2, with a tentative D call TRBD1 (5 bases). The germline V gene has CDR1 SNHLY and CDR2 FYNNEI. This CDR3 is 15 amino acids long. The ends were cut back, 9 bases at V and 9 bases at J, with 26 bases in the middle. The CDR3 nucleotides read TGTGCCAGGAAGGCGGGGACGGCGGGGCTAGCTAGCTACACCTTC. Protein sequence: CARKAGTAGLASYTF.

The genes are TRBV7-3 and TRBJ1-3; D not certain. The ends were cut back, 3 bases at V and 0 bases at J, with 12 bases in the middle. In germline, CDR1 is SGHTA, CDR2 FQGTGA. This CDR3 is built from 16 residues. This CDR3 reads CASSLAVRSSGNTIYF. CDR3 in DNA: TGTGCCAGCAGCTTGGCAGTCCGGAGCTCTGGAAACACCATATATTTT.

The chain uses TRBV18 and TRBJ2-7; TRBD1 agrees at 10 bases. The CDR3 extends over 15 amino acids. CDR1 and CDR2 from the germline V gene are KGHSH and LQKENI. Germline trimming cut 6 bases from V and 6 bases from J; bases unmatched to any gene: 11. The CDR3 DNA follows: TGTGCCAGCTCCTCGGGGGGACAGGGGTCGTCCGAGCAGTACTTC. Translated: CASSSGGQGSSEQYF.

The CDR3 spells CASSLVARSTDTQYF. The DNA of the CDR3 is TGCGCCAGCAGCTTGGTGGCGCGGAGCACAGATACGCAGTATTTT. This chain joins TRBV5-1 and TRBJ2-3; D is unresolved. Trimming took off 0 bases at V and 0 bases at J, with 8 bases between the two ends. The CDR3 runs 15 residues. Germline loops: CDR1 SGHRS, CDR2 YFSETQ. Full variable domain (outside the CDR3, taken from reference TRBV5-1 and TRBJ2-3): KAGVTQTPRYLIKTRGQQVTLSCSPISGHRSVSWYQQTPGQGLQFLFEYFSETQRNKGNFPGRFSGRQFSNSRSEMNVSTLELGDSALYLCASSLVARSTDTQYFGPGTRLTVL.

The chain joins TRBV5-1 to TRBJ2-5, with D unclear. This CDR3 contains 16 residues. V lost 2 bases to trimming and J lost 5 bases, with 19 bases between them. Germline CDR1 and CDR2: SGHRS and YFSETQ. DNA of the CDR3: TGCGCCAGCAGCTTATCTTGGCGTACTACATCGGAGACCCAGTACTTC. Translation gives CASSLSWRTTSETQYF.

The rearrangement joins TRBV5-1 to TRBJ2-1, with 8 bases that match TRBD1. V lost 4 bases, J lost 3 bases, and 15 bases stayed unmatched. The CDR3 consists of 18 residues. Germline V gives CDR1 SGHRS, CDR2 YFSETQ. Here the CDR3 DNA reads TGCGCCAGCAGCATCGCTCCCCCGGCGACAGGGGTCTACAATGAGCAGTTCTTC. This encodes CASSIAPPATGVYNEQFF.

J is TRBJ2-3 and V is TRBV6-6, with 7 bases aligning to TRBD1. Germline V gene sequence: CDR1 MNHNY, CDR2 SVGAGI (reference sequence). The CDR3 consists of 13 residues. J lost 3 bases, V lost 6 bases, and 3 bases had no gene match. The CDR3 sequence is CASRRDSTDTQYF. The CDR3 bases are TGTGCCAGCAGACGGGACAGTACAGATACGCAGTATTTT.